A selection of T cell receptor beta chains follows, all from one sample in a study of radiotherapy plus CTLA-4 blockade in lung cancer. The repertoire was sequenced with immunoSEQ multiplex PCR; TCRdb's copy has only in-frame clones and lacks some. The sample has some 73,000 clones; about 78% are singletons. This specimen was peripheral blood, taken from a patient treated with radiotherapy plus ipilimumab. All receptors come from a human donor with non-small cell lung cancer whose response to radiotherapy plus ipilimumab could not be evaluated. Some clones in this sample may be carry-over from other donors' samples. Both conserved end residues are part of each CDR3. The order of the fields is V gene, J gene, D gene, clone size, CDR3 DNA, CDR3 protein. D genes are given only for firm matches. A clone size is listed for some rows: how often the clone was seen (once, few, many), or a class if it is expanded.

>TRBV19|TRBJ1-2|.|.
TGTGCCATTAGCCGGGACACCTCGTCGGGCTACACCTTC
CAISRDTSSGYTF
>TRBV30|TRBJ2-5|.|.
TGTGCCTGGTCACGACACGCTCAAGAGACCCAGTACTTC
CAWSRHAQETQYF
>TRBV20-1|TRBJ2-7|.|.
TGCAGTGCTAGATTCCAGGGAGAGCAGTACTTC
CSARFQGEQYF
>TRBV28|TRBJ1-2|TRBD1|few
TGTGCCAGCAGACGGGCCGGGACAGACTTCTCTGGCTACACCTTC
CASRRAGTDFSGYTF
>TRBV11-2|TRBJ2-7|.|.
TGTGCCAGCAGCTTTCAACCAGGGCTCAGCGAGCAGTACTTC
CASSFQPGLSEQYF
>TRBV27|TRBJ1-6|.|.
TGTGCCAGCAGTTTTATGACAGCAATTGGCCGGGATTCACCCCTCCACTTT
CASSFMTAIGRDSPLHF
>TRBV27|TRBJ1-2|TRBD1|once
TGTGCCAGCAGAAGGACAGGGGTCATTGGCTACACCTTC
CASRRTGVIGYTF
>TRBV5-6|TRBJ2-7|.|.
TGTGCCAGCAGCTTGGAAGGGGCCAGCTCCTACGAGCAGTACTTC
CASSLEGASSYEQYF
>TRBV6-5|TRBJ1-4|TRBD1|.
TGTGCCAGCGCCTTGGGACAGGGCGGTGAAAAACTGTTTTTT
CASALGQGGEKLFF
>TRBV7-2|TRBJ2-1|.|.
TGTGCCAGCAGCTTAGATAAGAGGGGGGGCGCGAAGGAGCAGTTCTTC
CASSLDKRGGAKEQFF
>TRBV7-6|TRBJ2-1|.|.
TGTGCCAGCAGCTCCGGGACAAACAATGAGCAGTTCTTC
CASSSGTNNEQFF
>TRBV5-1|TRBJ2-1|.|.
TGCGCCAGCAGGCCAGGGGCTGGCAATGAGCAGTTCTTC
CASRPGAGNEQFF
>TRBV27|TRBJ1-2|TRBD1|few
TGTGCCAGCAGTTCCTTAAGGGGGCGGACAGTTTATGGCTACACCTTC
CASSSLRGRTVYGYTF
>TRBV5-1|TRBJ2-3|TRBD2|.
TGCGCCAGCAGCTTGTATGCGGGGGGGCCCCCAGATACGCAGTATTTT
CASSLYAGGPPDTQYF
>TRBV14|TRBJ1-6|TRBD1|few
TGTGCCAGCAGCCAAGTGGGGAGACAGGGGTTGAATTCACCCCTCCACTTT
CASSQVGRQGLNSPLHF
>TRBV5-6|TRBJ1-2|.|.
TGTGCCAGCAGCTTGGGGCACGTCTATGGCTACACCTTC
CASSLGHVYGYTF
>TRBV28|TRBJ1-5|TRBD1|few
TGTGCCAGCATTATGGGGGGACAGAGCAATCAGCCCCAGCATTTT
CASIMGGQSNQPQHF
>TRBV9|TRBJ2-3|TRBD1|.
TGTGCCAGCAGCCCTCGACAGGGGGCAGATACGCAGTATTTT
CASSPRQGADTQYF
>TRBV29-1|TRBJ1-3|.|.
TGCAGCGTTGTCGCTTACATCAGCTCTGGAAACACCATATATTTT
CSVVAYISSGNTIYF
>TRBV7-3|TRBJ1-2|.|.
TGTGCCAGCAGCCCGTCCGGGACTTTCTATGGCTACACCTTC
CASSPSGTFYGYTF
>TRBV7-3|TRBJ1-1|.|.
TGTGCCAGCAGCCCCCATGGGGGGGGTGGAACTGAAGCTTTCTTT
CASSPHGGGGTEAFF
>TRBV6-1|TRBJ2-1|.|.
TGTGCCAGCAGGGGACTGGGGTACAATGAGCAGTTCTTC
CASRGLGYNEQFF